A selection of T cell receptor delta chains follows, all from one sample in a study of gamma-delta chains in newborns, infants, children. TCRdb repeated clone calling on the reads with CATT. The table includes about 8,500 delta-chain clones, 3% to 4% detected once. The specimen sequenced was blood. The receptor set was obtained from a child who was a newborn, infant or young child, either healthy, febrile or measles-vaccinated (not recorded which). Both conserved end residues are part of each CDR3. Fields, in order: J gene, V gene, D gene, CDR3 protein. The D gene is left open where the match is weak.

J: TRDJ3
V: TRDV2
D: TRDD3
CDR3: CACDTVLGVRSSWDTRQMFF

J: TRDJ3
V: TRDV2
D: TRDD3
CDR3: CACDTVGDTSPWDTRQMFF

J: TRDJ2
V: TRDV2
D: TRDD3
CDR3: CACDVLGDTGAQLFF

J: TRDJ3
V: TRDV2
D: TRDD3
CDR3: CACDKLGDTPSWDTRQMFF

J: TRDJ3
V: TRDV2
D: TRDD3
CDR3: CACDTGGYASWDTRQMFF

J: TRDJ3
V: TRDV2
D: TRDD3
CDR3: CACDPGHWGIQRWDTRQMFF

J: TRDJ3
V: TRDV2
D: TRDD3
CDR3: CACDTGGFHPWDTRQMFF

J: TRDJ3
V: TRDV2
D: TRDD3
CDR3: CACDTLLGSSWDTRQMFF

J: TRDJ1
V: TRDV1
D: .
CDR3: CALGELVPTGGPTDKLIF

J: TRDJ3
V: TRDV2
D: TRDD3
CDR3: CAFDRTGEPSWDTRQMFF

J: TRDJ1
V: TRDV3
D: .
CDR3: CAHLERYTDKLIF

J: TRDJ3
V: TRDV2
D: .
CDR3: CACDWGGSSWDTRQMFF

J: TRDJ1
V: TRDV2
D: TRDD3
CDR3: CACDTVGDWESPDKLIF

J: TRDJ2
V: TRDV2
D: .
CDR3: CACDTGAITAQLFF

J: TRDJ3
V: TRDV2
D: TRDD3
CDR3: CACDTLLGDTSWDTRQMFF

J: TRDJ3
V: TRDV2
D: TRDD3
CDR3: CACDTVLGDTYSSWDTRQMFF

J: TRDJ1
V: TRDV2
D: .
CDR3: CACDTVGIHTDKLIF

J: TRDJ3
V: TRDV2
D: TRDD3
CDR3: CACDTTQLGASSWDTRQMFF

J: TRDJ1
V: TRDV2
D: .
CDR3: CACDTVGVPTDKLIF

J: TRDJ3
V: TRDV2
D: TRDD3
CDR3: CACDTLLGDTSWDTRQMFF

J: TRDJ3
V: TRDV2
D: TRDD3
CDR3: CACDNVLGGSWDTRQMFF

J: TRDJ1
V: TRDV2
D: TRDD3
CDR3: CARVGLGDTYTDKPIF

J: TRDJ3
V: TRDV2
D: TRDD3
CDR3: CACDASTTGGYWSSWDTRQMFF

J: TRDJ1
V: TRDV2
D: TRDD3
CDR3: CACDPLGDTDKLIF

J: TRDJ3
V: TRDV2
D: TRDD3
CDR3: CACDMTGGYSWDTRQMFF

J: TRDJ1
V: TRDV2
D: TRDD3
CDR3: CACDTAWGLPDGADKLIF

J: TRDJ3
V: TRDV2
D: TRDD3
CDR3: CACDTISLGDASSWDTRQMFF

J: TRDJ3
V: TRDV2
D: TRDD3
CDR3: CACDPILGDTVPSSWDTRQMFF

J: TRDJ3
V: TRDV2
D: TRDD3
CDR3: CACDWGIAYSSWDTRQMFF

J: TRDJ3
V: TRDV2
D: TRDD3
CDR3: CACDTLIGGYASWDTRQMFF

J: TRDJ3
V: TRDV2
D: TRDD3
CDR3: CACDTAGDTRYTRQMFF

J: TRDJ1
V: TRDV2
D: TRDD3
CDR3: CACDTVALGDTDKLIF

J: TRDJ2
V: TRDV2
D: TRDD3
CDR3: CACDTLGDLTAQLFF

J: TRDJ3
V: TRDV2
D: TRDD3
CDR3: CACDRTGEPSWDTRQMFF

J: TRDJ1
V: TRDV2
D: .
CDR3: CACDTGGPYPYTDKLIF

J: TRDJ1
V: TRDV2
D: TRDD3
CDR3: CACDTGGYETDKLIF

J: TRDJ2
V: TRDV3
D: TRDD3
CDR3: CAFTYSYWGILSTAQLFF

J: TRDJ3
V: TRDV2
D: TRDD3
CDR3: CACDELGDTGSWDTRQMFF

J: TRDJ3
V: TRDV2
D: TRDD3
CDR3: CACDTLGDTRGDTRQMFF

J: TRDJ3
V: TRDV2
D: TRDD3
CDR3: CACDTLGDTWGTRQMFF

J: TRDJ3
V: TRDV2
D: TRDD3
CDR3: CACDSPLGILGSWDTRQMFF

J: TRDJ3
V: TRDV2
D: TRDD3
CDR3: CACDVLGDTGSWDTRQMFF

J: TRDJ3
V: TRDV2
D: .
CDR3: CACDPLLGTRQMFF

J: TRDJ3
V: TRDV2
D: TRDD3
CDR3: CACDPPTGGISSWDTRQMFF

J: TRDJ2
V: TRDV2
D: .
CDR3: CACDPGDPLTAQLFF

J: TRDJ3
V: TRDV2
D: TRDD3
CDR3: CACDYVLGDTASWDTRQMFF

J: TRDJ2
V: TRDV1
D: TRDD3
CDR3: CALGDWEALLGASSLTAQLFF

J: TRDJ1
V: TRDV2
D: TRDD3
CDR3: CACDILGIYTDKLIF

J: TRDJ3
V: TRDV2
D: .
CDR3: CACDTWGFSSPWDTRQMFF

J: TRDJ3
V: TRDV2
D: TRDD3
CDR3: CACDTVGIQPSSWDTRQMFF

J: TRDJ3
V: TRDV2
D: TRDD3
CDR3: CACDLRGLGDTAWDTRQMFF

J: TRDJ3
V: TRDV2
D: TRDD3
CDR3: CACGVAEGIRSWDTRQMFF

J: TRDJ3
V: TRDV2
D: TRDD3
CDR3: CACDTGWGIPKRSWDTRQMFF

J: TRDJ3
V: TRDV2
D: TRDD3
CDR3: CACDATGGFPSWDTRQMFF

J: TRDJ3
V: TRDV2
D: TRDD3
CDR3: CACDTLGGGYSWDTRQMFF

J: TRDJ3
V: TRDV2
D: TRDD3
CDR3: CACDTETGGYAWSWDTRQMFF

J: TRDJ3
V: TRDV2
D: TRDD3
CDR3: CACDTMGDTSSWDTRQMFF

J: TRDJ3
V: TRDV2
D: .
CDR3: CACDAVSGIYSWDTRQMFF

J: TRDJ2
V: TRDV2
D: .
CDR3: CACDTWGGLTAQLFF

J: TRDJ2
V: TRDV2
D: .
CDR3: CACDTVGGPAQLFF